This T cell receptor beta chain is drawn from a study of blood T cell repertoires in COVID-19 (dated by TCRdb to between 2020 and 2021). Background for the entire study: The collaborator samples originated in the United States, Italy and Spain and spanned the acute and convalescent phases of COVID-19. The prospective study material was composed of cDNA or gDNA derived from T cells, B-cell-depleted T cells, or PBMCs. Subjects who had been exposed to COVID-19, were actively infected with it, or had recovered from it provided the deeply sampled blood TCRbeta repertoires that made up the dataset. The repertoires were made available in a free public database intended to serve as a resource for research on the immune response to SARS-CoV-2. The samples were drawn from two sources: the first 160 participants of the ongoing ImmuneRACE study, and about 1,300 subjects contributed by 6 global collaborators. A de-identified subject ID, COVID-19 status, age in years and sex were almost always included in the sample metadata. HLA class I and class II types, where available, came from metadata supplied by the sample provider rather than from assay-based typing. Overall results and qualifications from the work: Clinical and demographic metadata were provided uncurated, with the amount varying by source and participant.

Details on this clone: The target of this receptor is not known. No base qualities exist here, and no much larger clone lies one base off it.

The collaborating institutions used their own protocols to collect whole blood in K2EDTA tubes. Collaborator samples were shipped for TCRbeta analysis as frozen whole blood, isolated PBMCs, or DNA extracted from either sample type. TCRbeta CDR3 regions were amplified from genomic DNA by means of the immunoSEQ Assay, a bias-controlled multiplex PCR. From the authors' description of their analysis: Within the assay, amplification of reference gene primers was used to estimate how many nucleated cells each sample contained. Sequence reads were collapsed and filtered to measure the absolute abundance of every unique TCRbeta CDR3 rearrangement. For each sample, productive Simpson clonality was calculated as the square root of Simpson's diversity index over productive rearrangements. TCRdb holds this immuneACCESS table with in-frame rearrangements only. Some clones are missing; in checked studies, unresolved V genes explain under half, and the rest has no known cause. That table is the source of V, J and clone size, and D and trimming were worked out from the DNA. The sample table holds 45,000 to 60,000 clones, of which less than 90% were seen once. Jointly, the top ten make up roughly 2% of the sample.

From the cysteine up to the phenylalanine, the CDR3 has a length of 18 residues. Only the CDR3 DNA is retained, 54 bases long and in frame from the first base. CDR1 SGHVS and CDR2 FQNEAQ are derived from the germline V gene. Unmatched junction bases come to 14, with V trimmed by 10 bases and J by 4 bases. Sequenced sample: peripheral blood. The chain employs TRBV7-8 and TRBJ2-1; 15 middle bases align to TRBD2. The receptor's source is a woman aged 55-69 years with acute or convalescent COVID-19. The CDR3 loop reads CATGTSGRRTKLYNEQFF. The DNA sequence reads TGTGCCACCGGGACTAGCGGGAGGCGCACAAAACTTTACAATGAGCAGTTCTTC. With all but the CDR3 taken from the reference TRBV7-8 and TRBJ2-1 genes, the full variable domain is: GAGVSQSPRYKVAKRGQDVALRCDPISGHVSLFWYQQALGQGPEFLTYFQNEAQLDKSGLPSDRFFAERPEGSVSTLKIQRTQQEDSAVYLCATGTSGRRTKLYNEQFFGPGTRLTVL.